This TCR beta chain was identified in a study of beta chain features in type 1 diabetes. Staining for CD45RO/CCR7/CD25/CD127/CD95/CD27 allowed sorting of CD4+ naive, central memory, regulatory and stem cell-like memory cells. This clone has just a few counts. Reverse transcription of all isolated RNA meant that expressed TCRB transcripts were sequenced. The data were produced by immunoSEQ multiplex PCR, yet TCRdb's version contains in-frame clones alone and is incomplete. The sample shows 400,000 to 450,000 clones, approximately 15% of them seen only once. This sequence originates from a man younger than 45 in good health. Sequencing was carried out using naive CD4+ T cells from blood.

The CDR3 loop is CASSSDRVRGYTF. The CDR3 DNA reads as TGCGCCAGCAGCTCAGACAGGGTCCGGGGCTACACCTTC. This chain uses TRBV5-1 with TRBJ1-2; 7 nucleotides agree with TRBD1. The V segment lost 3 bases and the J segment 8 bases; nucleotides outside the gene matches: 7. From germline, CDR1 is SGHRS and CDR2 YFSETQ. CDR3 length equals 13 residues.